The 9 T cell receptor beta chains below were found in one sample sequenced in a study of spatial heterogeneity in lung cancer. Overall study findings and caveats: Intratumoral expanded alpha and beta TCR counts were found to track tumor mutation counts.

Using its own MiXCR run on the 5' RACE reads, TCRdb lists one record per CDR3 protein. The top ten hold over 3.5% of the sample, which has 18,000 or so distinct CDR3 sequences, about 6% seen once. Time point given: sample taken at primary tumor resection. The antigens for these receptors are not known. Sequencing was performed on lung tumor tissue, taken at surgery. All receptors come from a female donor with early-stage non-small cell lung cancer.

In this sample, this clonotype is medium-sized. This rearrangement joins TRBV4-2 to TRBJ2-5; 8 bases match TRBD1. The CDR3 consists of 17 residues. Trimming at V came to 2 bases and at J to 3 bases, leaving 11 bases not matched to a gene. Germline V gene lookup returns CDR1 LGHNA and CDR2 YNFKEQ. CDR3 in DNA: TGTGCCAGCAGCCAAATCGGCGAAACAGGGGGTAAAGAGACCCAGTACTTC. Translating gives CASSQIGETGGKETQYF.

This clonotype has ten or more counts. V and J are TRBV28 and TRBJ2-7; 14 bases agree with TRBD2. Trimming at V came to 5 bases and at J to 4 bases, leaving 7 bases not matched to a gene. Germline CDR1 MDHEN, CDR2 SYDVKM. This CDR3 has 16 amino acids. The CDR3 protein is CASSTIGTSGSYEQYF. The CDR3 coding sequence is TGTGCCAGCAGTACCATAGGGACTAGCGGGAGTTACGAGCAGTACTTC.

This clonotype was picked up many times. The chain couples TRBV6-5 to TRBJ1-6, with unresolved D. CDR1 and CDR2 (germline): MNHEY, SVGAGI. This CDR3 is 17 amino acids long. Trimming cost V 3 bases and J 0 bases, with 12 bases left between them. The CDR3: CASSYLPSSSYNSPLHF. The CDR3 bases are TGTGCCAGCAGTTATCTTCCGTCGAGCTCCTATAATTCACCCCTCCACTTT.

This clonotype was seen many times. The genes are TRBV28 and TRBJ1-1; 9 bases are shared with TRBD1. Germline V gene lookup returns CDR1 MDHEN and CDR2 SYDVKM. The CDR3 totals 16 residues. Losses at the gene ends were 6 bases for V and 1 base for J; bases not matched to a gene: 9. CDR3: CASSQLPGQGNTEAFF. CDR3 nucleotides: TGTGCCAGCAGCCAACTCCCGGGACAGGGGAACACTGAAGCTTTCTTT.

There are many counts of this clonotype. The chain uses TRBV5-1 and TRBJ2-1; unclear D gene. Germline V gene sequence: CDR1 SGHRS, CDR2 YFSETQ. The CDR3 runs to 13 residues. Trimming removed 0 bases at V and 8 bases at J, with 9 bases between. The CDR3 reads CASSLDYIYEQFF. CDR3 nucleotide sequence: TGCGCCAGCAGCTTGGACTATATCTATGAGCAGTTCTTC.

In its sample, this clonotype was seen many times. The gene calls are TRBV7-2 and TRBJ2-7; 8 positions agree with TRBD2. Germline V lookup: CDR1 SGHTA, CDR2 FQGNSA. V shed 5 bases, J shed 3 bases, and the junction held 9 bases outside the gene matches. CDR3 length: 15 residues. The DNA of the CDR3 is TGTGCCAGCAGCAAGTCCGGGACTAGAAACTACGAGCAGTACTTC. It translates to CASSKSGTRNYEQYF.

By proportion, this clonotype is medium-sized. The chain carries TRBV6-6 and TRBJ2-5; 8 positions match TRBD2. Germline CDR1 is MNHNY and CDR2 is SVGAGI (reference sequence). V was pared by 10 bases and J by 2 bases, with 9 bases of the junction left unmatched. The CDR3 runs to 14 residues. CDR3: CAIRAGERQETQYF. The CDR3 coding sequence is TGTGCCATACGAGCGGGAGAACGTCAAGAGACCCAGTACTTC.

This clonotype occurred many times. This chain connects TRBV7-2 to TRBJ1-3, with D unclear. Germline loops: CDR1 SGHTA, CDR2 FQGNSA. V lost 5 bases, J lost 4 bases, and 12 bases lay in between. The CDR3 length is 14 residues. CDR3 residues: CASSSQHGGNTIYF. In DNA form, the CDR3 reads TGTGCCAGCAGCAGCCAGCACGGGGGAAACACCATATATTTT.

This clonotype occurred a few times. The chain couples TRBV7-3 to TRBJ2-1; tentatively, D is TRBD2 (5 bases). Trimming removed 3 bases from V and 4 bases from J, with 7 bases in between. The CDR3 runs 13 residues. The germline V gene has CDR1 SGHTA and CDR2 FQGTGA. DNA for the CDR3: TGTGCCAGCAGCTTCGGGGTATACAATGAGCAGTTCTTC. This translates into CASSFGVYNEQFF.